Listed here are 3 T cell receptor beta chains from one sample, sequenced in a study of cytomegalovirus exposure and HLA in healthy donors. The PCR was carried out with 60 Vbeta primers and 13 Jbeta primers. Some clones are missing from TCRdb's copy, which holds only in-frame ones; the method was immunoSEQ multiplex PCR. This sample has 150,000 to 200,000 clones, with around 80% found just once. The specimen was PBMCs. The receptors shown here come from a woman aged 45-60 years in good health and CMV-seronegative.

This chain connects TRBV19 to TRBJ2-5, with 10 bases identical to TRBD1. The trim removed 7 bases at V and 5 bases at J, leaving 10 bases unmatched. CDR1 and CDR2 from the germline V gene are LNHDA and SQIVND (reference sequence). This CDR3 is built from 15 residues. CDR3 protein: CASNEGQGIWETQYF. The CDR3 DNA reads as TGTGCCAGTAACGAGGGACAGGGGATTTGGGAGACCCAGTACTTC.

This clone has only one observation. The V and J genes are TRBV27 and TRBJ1-5; unclear D gene. CDR3 size: 15 residues. In germline, CDR1 is MNHEY, CDR2 SMNVEV (reference sequence). V was pared by 3 bases and J by 6 bases, with 15 bases between. In DNA form, the CDR3 reads TGTGCCAGCAGTTTTGCCTCGCTAGTGGGTCAGCCCCAGCATTTT. Amino acids: CASSFASLVGQPQHF.

This chain links TRBV4-2 with TRBJ2-1, with 14 positions matching TRBD2. This CDR3 is 16 amino acids long. Germline loops: CDR1 LGHNA, CDR2 YNFKEQ. After removal of 4 bases from V and 9 bases from J, the junction contained 8 bases not matched to a gene. For the CDR3, the DNA is TGTGCCAGCAGCCTTTCGACTAGCGGGAGGGCCAGTGAGCAGTTCTTC. Translating gives CASSLSTSGRASEQFF.